This note documents a single TCR beta chain sequence. The antigen remains undetermined. The sample is drawn from a study of T cells after yellow fever vaccination. Study-level results: Across the CD4 and CD8 compartments, a small share of clonotypes was present in both.

MiXCR, applied by TCRdb to the 5' RACE reads, yields one record per CDR3 protein. The table records roughly 350,000 distinct CDR3 sequences, approximately 4% of them present only once. The CDR3 covers 15 residues. The V end was cut by 0 bases, the J end by 0 bases, with 8 bases between. The germline CDR1 and CDR2 sequences are LGHNA and YSLEER. The source material was PBMCs, sampled 5 days after the yellow fever booster vaccination. This chain joins TRBV4-3 and TRBJ2-5; D uncertain. The receptor's source is a young man who received the YFV17D yellow fever vaccine. The CDR3 region is CASSQDDRHQETQYF. As DNA, the CDR3 is TGCGCCAGCAGCCAAGATGACCGCCACCAAGAGACCCAGTACTTC.